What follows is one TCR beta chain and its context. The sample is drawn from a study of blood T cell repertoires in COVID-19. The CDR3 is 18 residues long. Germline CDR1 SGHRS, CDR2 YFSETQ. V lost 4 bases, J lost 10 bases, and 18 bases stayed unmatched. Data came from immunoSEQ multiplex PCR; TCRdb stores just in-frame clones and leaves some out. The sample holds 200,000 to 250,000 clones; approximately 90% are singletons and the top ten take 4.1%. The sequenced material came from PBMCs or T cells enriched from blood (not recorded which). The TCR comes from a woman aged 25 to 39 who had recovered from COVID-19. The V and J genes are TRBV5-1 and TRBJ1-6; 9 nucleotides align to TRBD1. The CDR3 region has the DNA TGCGCCAGCAGCACCCGACCCCTGGGACAGGGCGTCGTCTCACCCCTCCACTTT. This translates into CASSTRPLGQGVVSPLHF. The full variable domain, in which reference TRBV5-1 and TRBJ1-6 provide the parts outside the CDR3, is KAGVTQTPRYLIKTRGQQVTLSCSPISGHRSVSWYQQTPGQGLQFLFEYFSETQRNKGNFPGRFSGRQFSNSRSEMNVSTLELGDSALYLCASSTRPLGQGVVSPLHFGNGTRLTVT.